The present T cell receptor (beta chain) was sequenced within a study of T-cell reconstitution after alpha-beta-depleted transplantation in children. Trimming left V 1 base short and J 8 bases short, with 4 bases between. CDR1 and CDR2 from the germline V gene are SGHDT and YYEEEE. The CDR3 spans 11 residues. Unique molecular identifiers were used to barcode this TCRbeta library. TCRdb fed the PCR reads into MiXCR, producing one record per CDR3 protein. Here the sample spans approximately 400,000 distinct CDR3 sequences, 9.5% to 13% being singletons. This sequence was found in a human donor who donated a stem cell graft to a child with acute myeloid leukemia. The chain has TRBV5-6 and TRBJ2-4; the D is unclear. The sequenced sample was PBMCs from the stem cell graft donor, obtained from the stem cell graft. The CDR3 loop is CASSLRDIQYF. In nucleotides, the CDR3 is TGTGCCAGCAGCTTGAGGGACATTCAGTACTTC.